What follows are 22 T cell receptor beta chains derived from one specimen sequenced in a study of T-cell reconstitution after alpha-beta-depleted transplantation in children. Using unique molecular identifiers, the investigators prepared the TCRbeta library. TCRdb re-analysed the PCR reads in MiXCR, keeping a single row per CDR3 protein. The table includes 780,000 or so distinct CDR3 sequences, about 16% detected once. The source material was PBMCs, mostly from graft donor cells, sampled 360 days after TCRalphabeta/CD19-depleted stem cell transplant. Every receptor here comes from a male patient younger than 18 who had a stem cell transplant for acute lymphoblastic leukemia, so the T cells may come from the graft donor.

The J gene is TRBJ1-4, the V gene TRBV12-3 or TRBV12-4; 7 nucleotides match TRBD1. V gave up 6 bases and J gave up 2 bases; unmatched junction bases: 3. This CDR3 has 14 residues. The CDR3 nucleotides read TGTGCCAGCAGGCTGGGACAGACTAATGAAAAACTGTTTTTT. This gives the protein CASRLGQTNEKLFF.

This clonotype turned up a few times. DNA of the CDR3: TGTGCCAGCTCACCACCGACGACAAAGGGCAAAAACATTCAGTACTTC. It yields the protein CASSPPTTKGKNIQYF. The chain is built from TRBV18 and TRBJ2-4; the D is unclear. The germline CDR1 and CDR2 sequences are KGHSH and LQKENI. V gave up 0 bases and J gave up 3 bases, with 12 bases separating them. This CDR3 is built from 16 residues. The variable domain in full, with the rest retrieved from reference TRBV18 and TRBJ2-4, is NAGVMQNPRHLVRRRGQEARLRCSPMKGHSHVYWYRQLPEEGLKFMVYLQKENIIDESGMPKERFSAEFPKEGPSILRIQQVVRGDSAAYFCASSPPTTKGKNIQYFGAGTRLSVL.

The rearrangement links TRBV11-1 to TRBJ1-1; D is unclear. Trimming cost V 5 bases and J 7 bases, with 8 bases left between them. The CDR3 is made up of 11 amino acids. Germline CDR1 SGHAT, CDR2 FQDESV (reference sequence). The chain's CDR3 is CASSPPYEAFF. The CDR3 region has the DNA TGTGCCAGCAGCCCCCCTTATGAAGCTTTCTTT.

The chain recombines TRBV4-1 with TRBJ2-2; TRBD2 matches 8 bases. In germline, CDR1 is MGHRA, CDR2 YSYEKL. This CDR3 spans 18 amino acids. Trimming at V came to 4 bases and at J to 4 bases, leaving 14 bases not matched to a gene. The CDR3 protein is CASSPSRGAGVPTGELFF. CDR3 nucleotide sequence: TGCGCCAGCAGCCCCTCGCGAGGAGCGGGAGTACCCACCGGGGAGCTGTTTTTT.

This clonotype was detected a few times. This chain joins TRBV20-1 and TRBJ1-4; TRBD1 might be the D (5 bases). Deletions cut 5 bases from V and 5 bases from J, with 15 bases between. This CDR3 contains 14 residues. Looked up from germline, CDR1 is DFQATT and CDR2 is SNEGSKA (reference sequence). The CDR3 nucleotides read TGCAGTGCTCCAAGCTGGGGCCCCAATGAAAAACTGTTTTTT. This gives the protein CSAPSWGPNEKLFF.

This clonotype has just a few counts. The V call is TRBV15, the J call TRBJ2-5; possible D gene TRBD2, 6 bases. Germline assignment: CDR1 LNHNV and CDR2 YYDKDF (reference sequence). V shed 5 bases and J shed 3 bases, with 13 bases lying between them. This CDR3 has 14 amino acids. The CDR3 DNA sequence: TGTGCCACCAGCTTACGAGGCGGGGAAGAGACCCAGTACTTC. This encodes CATSLRGGEETQYF.

This clonotype was counted only a few times. V gene TRBV20-1 combines with J gene TRBJ2-7; 12 nucleotides agree with TRBD2. The germline V gene encodes CDR1 DFQATT and CDR2 SNEGSKA (reference sequence). The CDR3 is made up of 14 amino acids. The trim removed 6 bases at V and 3 bases at J, leaving 6 bases unmatched. CDR3 amino acids: CSATTSGSFYEQYF. CDR3 sequence (DNA): TGCAGTGCCACGACTAGCGGGAGCTTCTACGAGCAGTACTTC.

This clonotype was observed a handful of times. The chain links TRBV11-2 to TRBJ2-1; D is undetermined. The CDR3 covers 16 residues. CDR1 and CDR2 (germline): SGHAT, FQNNGV. V lost 1 base and J 2 bases, leaving 12 bases between the germline ends. The DNA of the CDR3 is TGTGCCAGCAGCTTAGCTCCGGAACTCCCCTACAATGAGCAGTTCTTC. As protein: CASSLAPELPYNEQFF. The whole variable domain, filled in from reference TRBV11-2 and TRBJ2-1, reads EAGVAQSPRYKIIEKRQSVAFWCNPISGHATLYWYQQILGQGPKLLIQFQNNGVVDDSQLPKDRFSAERLKGVDSTLKIQPAKLEDSAVYLCASSLAPELPYNEQFFGPGTRLTVL.

This clonotype was counted ten times or more. The gene calls are TRBV12-3 or TRBV12-4 and TRBJ2-5, with 7 bases aligning to TRBD2. The junction had 2 bases not matched to a gene; V was cut back by 2 bases and J by 5 bases. The CDR3 sequence is 13 residues long. CDR3 sequence: CASSLREGETQYF. In DNA, the CDR3 is TGTGCCAGCAGTTTAAGGGAGGGGGAGACCCAGTACTTC.

The chain couples TRBV3-1 to TRBJ2-7; 7 bases align to TRBD2. Germline V gene sequence: CDR1 LGHDT, CDR2 YNNKEL (reference sequence). J lost 6 bases, V lost 5 bases, and 16 bases had no gene match. This CDR3 spans 16 amino acids. CDR3 region: CASSSKKERLAGEQYF. The CDR3 region has the DNA TGTGCCAGCAGCTCCAAGAAGGAGAGACTAGCCGGCGAGCAGTACTTC.

The rearrangement links TRBV11-2 to TRBJ2-7, with D perhaps TRBD1 (6 bases). Per germline, CDR1 SGHAT and CDR2 FQNNGV. The CDR3 sequence is 12 residues long. Trimming took off 5 bases at V and 5 bases at J, with 10 bases between the two ends. The CDR3 nucleotides read TGTGCCAGCAGCGCCACAGGGCACGAGCAGTACTTC. Residues: CASSATGHEQYF.

V usage is TRBV5-1 and J usage is TRBJ2-7; D perhaps matches TRBD2 (6 bases). Trimming took off 0 bases at V and 3 bases at J, with 10 bases between the two ends. From germline, CDR1 is SGHRS and CDR2 YFSETQ. This CDR3 has 14 amino acids. The CDR3 DNA is TGCGCCAGCAGCTTGGGGGACGGGAGCTACGAGCAGTACTTC. The encoded protein is CASSLGDGSYEQYF.

V and J are TRBV7-9 and TRBJ2-7, with D perhaps matching TRBD1 (6 bases). Trimming stripped 0 bases from V and 5 bases from J, with 11 bases between. From germline, CDR1 is SEHNR and CDR2 FQNEAQ (reference sequence). The CDR3 has 14 amino acids. The CDR3 nucleotides are TGTGCCAGCAGCTTAGCGAAAAACAGGGACGAGCAGTACTTC. It yields the protein CASSLAKNRDEQYF.

The V gene is TRBV7-9, the J gene TRBJ2-7, with D perhaps matching TRBD1 or TRBD2 (5 bases each). CDR1 is SEHNR and CDR2 is FQNEAQ in the germline V gene (reference sequence). Trimming shortened V by 5 bases and J by 4 bases, and 18 bases separated the two germline ends. There are 15 residues in the CDR3. CDR3 in amino acids: CASSKGSGSGYEQYF. The CDR3, as DNA: TGTGCCAGCAGCAAGGGGAGCGGCTCGGGGTACGAGCAGTACTTC.

This clonotype occurred a few times. This chain links TRBV9 with TRBJ2-5, with TRBD1 as a possible D gene (6 bases). Trimming removed 4 bases at V and 5 bases at J, with 15 bases between. There are 14 residues in the CDR3. Germline CDR1 SGDLS, CDR2 YYNGEE. CDR3 DNA: TGTGCCAGCAGCAAACAGGGCCTGCAGGAGACCCAGTACTTC. This translates into CASSKQGLQETQYF. Using reference TRBV9 and TRBJ2-5 for the parts outside the CDR3, the full variable domain is DSGVTQTPKHLITATGQRVTLRCSPRSGDLSVYWYQQSLDQGLQFLIQYYNGEERAKGNILERFSAQQFPDLHSELNLSSLELGDSALYFCASSKQGLQETQYFGPGTRLLVL.

This clonotype was picked up a small number of times. The chain joins TRBV7-2 to TRBJ2-7; TRBD2 agrees at 7 bases. Germline V gene sequence: CDR1 SGHTA, CDR2 FQGNSA. The CDR3 contains 15 residues. With 4 bases clipped from V and 6 bases from J, the junction kept 12 bases outside the gene matches. CDR3 DNA sequence: TGTGCCAGCAGCTGGATTTTATCGGCTAGCGGCGAGCAGTACTTC. Translated: CASSWILSASGEQYF.

There are many counts of this clonotype. The chain recombines TRBV20-1 with TRBJ1-1, with D unclear. The CDR3 extends over 15 amino acids. The V end lost 0 bases, the J end lost 1 base, and 12 bases lay between the germline ends. Per germline, CDR1 DFQATT and CDR2 SNEGSKA (reference sequence). The DNA of the CDR3 is TGCAGTGCTAGAGATGGGGAAACTAAGAACACTGAAGCTTTCTTT. This gives the protein CSARDGETKNTEAFF.

This clonotype was detected only a few times. The V call is TRBV29-1, the J call TRBJ2-3; no reliable D call. The CDR3 runs 10 residues. The V and J ends lost 4 bases and 6 bases respectively, with 5 bases between them. Germline CDR1 SQVTM, CDR2 ANQGSEA. The CDR3 here is CSVVWDTQYF. Written as DNA, the CDR3 is TGCAGCGTTGTATGGGATACGCAGTATTTT.

The chain couples TRBV7-9 to TRBJ2-4; D is uncertain. The CDR3 spans 15 residues. Between the trimmed V and J ends, which lost 1 base and 1 base, there was a span of 8 bases. From germline, CDR1 is SEHNR and CDR2 FQNEAQ (reference sequence). The CDR3: CASSLGGWAKNIQYF. CDR3 DNA sequence: TGTGCCAGCAGCTTAGGGGGATGGGCCAAAAACATTCAGTACTTC.

This clonotype was seen a handful of times. This sequence joins TRBV11-2 and TRBJ2-1; D possibly matches TRBD1 or TRBD2 (5 bases each). Between the trimmed V and J ends, which lost 1 base and 5 bases, there was a span of 15 bases. Per germline, CDR1 SGHAT and CDR2 FQNNGV. The CDR3 has 16 amino acids. The CDR3 DNA reads TGTGCCAGCAGCTTAGGGGTTGGGGGAGTGGACAATGAGCAGTTCTTC. It is translated as CASSLGVGGVDNEQFF.

Only a few counts were recorded for this clonotype. The V gene is TRBV7-7, the J gene TRBJ1-1; D uncertain. The V and J ends lost 0 bases and 3 bases respectively, with 8 bases between them. CDR3 length equals 14 residues. The germline V gene encodes CDR1 SSHAT and CDR2 FNYEAQ (reference sequence). Here the CDR3 reads CASSLAGPDTEAFF. The CDR3 DNA sequence: TGTGCCAGCAGCTTAGCAGGGCCGGACACTGAAGCTTTCTTT. Looking up the rest from reference TRBV7-7 and TRBJ1-1 gives the full variable domain: GAGVSQSPRYKVTKRGQDVTLRCDPISSHATLYWYQQALGQGPEFLTYFNYEAQPDKSGLPSDRFSAERPEGSISTLTIQRTEQRDSAMYRCASSLAGPDTEAFFGQGTRLTVV.

The chain recombines TRBV5-1 with TRBJ2-1, with D tentatively TRBD1 or TRBD2 (5 bases each). Germline V gene lookup returns CDR1 SGHRS and CDR2 YFSETQ. V gave up 4 bases and J gave up 8 bases, with 13 bases separating them. CDR3 length: 13 residues. The CDR3 is CASSLGPSDEQFF. For the CDR3, the DNA is TGCGCCAGCAGCCTGGGACCCTCGGATGAGCAGTTCTTC.